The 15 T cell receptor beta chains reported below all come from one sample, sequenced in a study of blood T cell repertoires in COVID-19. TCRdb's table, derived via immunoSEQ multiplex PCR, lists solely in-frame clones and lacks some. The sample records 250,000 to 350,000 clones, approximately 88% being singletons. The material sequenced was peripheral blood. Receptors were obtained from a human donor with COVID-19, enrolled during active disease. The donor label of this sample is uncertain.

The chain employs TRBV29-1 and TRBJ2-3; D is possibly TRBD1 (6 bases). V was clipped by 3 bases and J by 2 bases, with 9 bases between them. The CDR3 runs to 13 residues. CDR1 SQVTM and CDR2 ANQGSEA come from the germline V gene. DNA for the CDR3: TGCAGCGTTGACCAGGGGATCACAGATACGCAGTATTTT. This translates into CSVDQGITDTQYF.

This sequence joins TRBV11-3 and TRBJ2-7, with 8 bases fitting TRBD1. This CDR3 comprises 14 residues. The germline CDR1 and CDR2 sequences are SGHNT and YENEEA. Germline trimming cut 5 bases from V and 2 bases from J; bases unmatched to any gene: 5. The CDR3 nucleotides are TGTGCCAGCAGCCTAACAGGGGGGACCTACGAGCAGTACTTC. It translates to CASSLTGGTYEQYF.

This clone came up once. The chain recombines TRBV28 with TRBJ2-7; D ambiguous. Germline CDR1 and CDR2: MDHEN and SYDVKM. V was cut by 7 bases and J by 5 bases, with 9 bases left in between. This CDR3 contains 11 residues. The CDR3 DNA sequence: TGTGCCAGCATCAACAGCAACGAGCAGTACTTC. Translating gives CASINSNEQYF.

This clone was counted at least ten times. As DNA, the CDR3 is TGTGCCAGCAGCAGTTCCGGGACTAGCGGGACACTCACCGGGGAGCTGTTTTTT. It is translated as CASSSSGTSGTLTGELFF. The genes are TRBV5-8 and TRBJ2-2; 13 positions match TRBD2. This CDR3 region has 18 residues. Trimming cost V 4 bases and J 4 bases; bases outside gene matches: 10. CDR1 SGHTS and CDR2 YDEGEE come from the germline V gene.

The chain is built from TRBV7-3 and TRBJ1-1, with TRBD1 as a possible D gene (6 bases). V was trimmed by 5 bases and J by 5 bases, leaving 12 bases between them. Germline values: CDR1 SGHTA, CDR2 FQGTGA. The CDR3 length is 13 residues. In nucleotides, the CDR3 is TGTGCCAGCAGCAATAACAGGGAAACTGAAGCTTTCTTT. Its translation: CASSNNRETEAFF.

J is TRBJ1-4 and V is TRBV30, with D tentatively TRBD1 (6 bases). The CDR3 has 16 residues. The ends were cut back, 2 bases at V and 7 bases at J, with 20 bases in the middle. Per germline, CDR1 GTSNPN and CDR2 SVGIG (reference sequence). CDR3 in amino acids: CAWSSYNRVGSEKLFF. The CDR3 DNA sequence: TGTGCCTGGAGTTCTTACAACAGGGTGGGATCTGAAAAACTGTTTTTT.

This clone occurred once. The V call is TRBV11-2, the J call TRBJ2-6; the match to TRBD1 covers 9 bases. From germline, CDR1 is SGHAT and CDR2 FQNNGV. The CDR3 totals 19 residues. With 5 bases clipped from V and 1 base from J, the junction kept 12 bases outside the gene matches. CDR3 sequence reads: CASSPAPGQGSSGANVLTF. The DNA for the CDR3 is TGTGCCAGCAGCCCCGCCCCGGGACAGGGATCATCTGGGGCCAACGTCCTGACTTTC.

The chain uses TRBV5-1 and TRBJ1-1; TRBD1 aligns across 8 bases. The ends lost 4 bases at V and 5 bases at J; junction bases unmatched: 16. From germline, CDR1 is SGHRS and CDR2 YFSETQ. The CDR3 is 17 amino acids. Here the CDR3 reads CASSPGGTGRILTEAFF. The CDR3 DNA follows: TGCGCCAGCAGCCCAGGTGGGACAGGAAGAATTTTAACTGAAGCTTTCTTT.

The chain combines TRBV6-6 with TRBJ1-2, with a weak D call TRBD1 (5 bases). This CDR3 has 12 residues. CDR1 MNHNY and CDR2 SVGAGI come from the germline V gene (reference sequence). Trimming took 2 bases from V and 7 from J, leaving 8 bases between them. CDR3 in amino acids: CASSYEGVGYTF. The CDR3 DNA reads TGTGCCAGCAGTTACGAAGGGGTTGGCTACACCTTC.

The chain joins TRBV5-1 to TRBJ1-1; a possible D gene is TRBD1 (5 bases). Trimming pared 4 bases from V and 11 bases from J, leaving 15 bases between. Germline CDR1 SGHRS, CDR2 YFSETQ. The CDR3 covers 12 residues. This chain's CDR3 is CASSPVPGDAFF. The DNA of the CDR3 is TGCGCCAGCAGCCCCGTTCCGGGGGATGCTTTCTTT.

CDR3 sequence: CASNTRSYEQYF. CDR3 in DNA: TGTGCCAGTAATACTCGTTCCTACGAGCAGTACTTC. The rearrangement uses TRBV19 and TRBJ2-7; D is undetermined. The CDR3 spans 12 residues. Germline V gene lookup returns CDR1 LNHDA and CDR2 SQIVND (reference sequence). V lost 7 bases to trimming and J lost 1 base, with 8 bases between them. The variable domain in full, completed from reference TRBV19 and TRBJ2-7, reads DGGITQSPKYLFRKEGQNVTLSCEQNLNHDAMYWYRQDPGQGLRLIYYSQIVNDFQKGDIAEGYSVSREKKESFPLTVTSAQKNPTAFYLCASNTRSYEQYFGPGTRLTVT.

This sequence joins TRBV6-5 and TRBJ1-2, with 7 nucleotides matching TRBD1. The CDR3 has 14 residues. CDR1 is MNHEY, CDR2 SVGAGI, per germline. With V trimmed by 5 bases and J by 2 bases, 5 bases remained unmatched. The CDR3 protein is CASSPDRINYGYTF. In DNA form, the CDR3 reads TGTGCCAGCAGTCCGGACAGGATAAACTATGGCTACACCTTC.

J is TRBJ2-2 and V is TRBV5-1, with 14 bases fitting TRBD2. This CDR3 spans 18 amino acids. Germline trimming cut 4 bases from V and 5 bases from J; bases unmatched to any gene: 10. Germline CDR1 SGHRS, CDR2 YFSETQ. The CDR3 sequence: CASSGGTSGSSGTGELFF. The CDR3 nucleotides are TGCGCCAGCAGCGGAGGGACTAGCGGGAGTAGTGGTACCGGGGAGCTGTTTTTT. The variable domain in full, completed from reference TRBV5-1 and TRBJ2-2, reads KAGVTQTPRYLIKTRGQQVTLSCSPISGHRSVSWYQQTPGQGLQFLFEYFSETQRNKGNFPGRFSGRQFSNSRSEMNVSTLELGDSALYLCASSGGTSGSSGTGELFFGEGSRLTVL.

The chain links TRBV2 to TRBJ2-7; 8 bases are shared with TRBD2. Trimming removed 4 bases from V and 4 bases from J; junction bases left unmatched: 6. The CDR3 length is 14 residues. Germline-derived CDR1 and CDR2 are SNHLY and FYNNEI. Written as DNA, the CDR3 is TGTGCCAGCAGTGGATACGGCGGGAGGTACGAGCAGTACTTC. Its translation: CASSGYGGRYEQYF.

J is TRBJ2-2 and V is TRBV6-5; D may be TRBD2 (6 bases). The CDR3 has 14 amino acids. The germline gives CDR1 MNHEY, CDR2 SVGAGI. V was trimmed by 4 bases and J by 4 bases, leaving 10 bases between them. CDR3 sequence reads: CASSWAGTTGELFF. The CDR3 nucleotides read TGTGCCAGCAGTTGGGCGGGAACCACCGGGGAGCTGTTTTTT.